The 9 T cell receptor beta chains reported below all come from one sample, sequenced in a study of blood T cell repertoires in COVID-19. Data came from immunoSEQ multiplex PCR; TCRdb stores just in-frame clones and leaves some out. The sample comprises about 170,000 clones, less than 85% of which are singletons, and 10% to 13% rests with the top ten. The sample was peripheral blood. The receptors shown here come from a woman older than 75 with active or convalescent COVID-19.

The chain links TRBV6-1 to TRBJ1-1, with D unresolved. The CDR3 loop spans 14 amino acids. CDR1 is MNHNS and CDR2 is SASEGT in the germline V gene. Trimming removed 1 base from V and 4 bases from J, with 10 bases in between. This CDR3 reads CASSEVNRVTEAFF. The CDR3 bases are TGTGCCAGCAGTGAAGTCAACAGAGTCACTGAAGCTTTCTTT.

J is TRBJ2-7 and V is TRBV7-8, with D tentatively TRBD2 (5 bases). From germline, CDR1 is SGHVS and CDR2 FQNEAQ. The CDR3 is 12 amino acids. V was clipped by 8 bases and J by 6 bases, with 14 bases between them. The CDR3 DNA sequence: TGTGCCAGCGTTGAGGCGGCGGGCGAGCAGTACTTC. This encodes CASVEAAGEQYF.

This clone was recorded a few times. This chain uses TRBV7-3 with TRBJ1-3; D is unclear. CDR1 is SGHTA and CDR2 is FQGTGA in the germline V gene. The CDR3 totals 13 residues. Trimming took 4 bases from V and 3 from J, leaving 7 bases between them. The CDR3 DNA reads TGTGCCAGCAGCTCGCAGTATGGAAACACCATATATTTT. This translates into CASSSQYGNTIYF.

The V call is TRBV7-8, the J call TRBJ2-7; weak D call: TRBD1 (6 bases). This CDR3 contains 13 residues. Germline values: CDR1 SGHVS, CDR2 FQNEAQ. The V end was cut by 5 bases, the J end by 5 bases, with 13 bases between. The CDR3 DNA reads as TGTGCCAGCAGCATCGGACAGAAGGACGAGCAGTACTTC. Protein sequence: CASSIGQKDEQYF.

This clone was detected once. The V and J genes are TRBV10-3 and TRBJ2-1, with TRBD2 identical over 8 bases. V shed 0 bases and J 5 bases; nucleotides not matched to a gene: 6. Per the germline V gene, CDR1 is ENHRY and CDR2 is SYGVKD. CDR3 length equals 16 residues. The CDR3 coding sequence is TGTGCCATCAGTGAGTCTCTCACTAGCGGTGACAATGAGCAGTTCTTC. This translates into CAISESLTSGDNEQFF.

The chain recombines TRBV12-3 or TRBV12-4 with TRBJ1-2; D uncertain. The CDR3 contains 13 residues. Trimming took 6 bases from V and 0 from J, leaving 8 bases between them. The CDR3 DNA reads as TGTGCCAGCAGACCAACAACTAACTATGGCTACACCTTC. Translated, it gives CASRPTTNYGYTF.

This clone was picked up one time. The chain is built from TRBV9 and TRBJ1-1, with D unresolved. Germline V gene lookup returns CDR1 SGDLS and CDR2 YYNGEE. The CDR3 is 15 residues long. V lost 5 bases, J lost 0 bases, and 14 bases lay in between. The CDR3 DNA reads as TGTGCCAGCAGGTCCCCCGGGGATCTGAACACTGAAGCTTTCTTT. As protein: CASRSPGDLNTEAFF.

CDR3 in DNA: TGCGCCAGCAGCCAAGGGGGAGGGAAATATGGCTACACCTTC. Translated, it gives CASSQGGGKYGYTF. The chain is built from TRBV4-1 and TRBJ1-2; D unclear. CDR1 and CDR2 (germline): MGHRA, YSYEKL. CDR3 size: 14 residues. Trimming took off 1 base at V and 5 bases at J, with 11 bases between the two ends.

The gene calls are TRBV2 and TRBJ1-2, with 7 bases fitting TRBD1. The junction had 5 bases not matched to a gene; V was cut back by 4 bases and J by 6 bases. The CDR3 is 13 amino acids. Looked up from germline, CDR1 is SNHLY and CDR2 is FYNNEI. The CDR3 DNA follows: TGTGCCAGCAGTGGGACAGGAATGAATGGCTACACCTTC. This encodes CASSGTGMNGYTF.